This T cell receptor beta chain is drawn from a study of blood T cells in healthy people across ages. Study-wide points: Diversity was higher, and naive CD4+ cells more numerous, in long-lived donors than in aged donors.

The CDR3 totals 13 residues. CDR1 and CDR2 from the germline V gene are SGHTA and FQGTGA. Next came a second PCR, run for roughly 6 to 11 cycles, which used a sample-barcoded 5' primer along with a J-beta primer mix. Via MiXCR, TCRdb re-called the 5' RACE reads, giving one row per CDR3 protein. The data hold hundreds of thousands of distinct CDR3 sequences, with approximately 25% observed a single time. About this clonotype: Its antigen is as yet unknown.

The data were also submitted as part of a second study, on T cells of mothers and their children. That study reports: A few mothers and their six children, all healthy Caucasians, donated. Extraction yielded RNA that went, in full, into cDNA synthesis at about 1.6 ug per 15 ul. It was found that thymic selection shapes TCR recombination output similarly in related and unrelated pairs.

The source material was blood. The TCR was taken from a boy younger than 18 in good health. The chain carries TRBV7-3 and TRBJ2-5; D possibly matches TRBD1 or TRBD2 (5 bases each). The better agreement between TRBJ2-1 and the DNA end casts doubt on the J call. DNA for the CDR3: TGTGCCAGCAGGGCTAACGGGGCCAATGAGCAGTTCTTC. This encodes CASRANGANEQFF.